This TCR beta chain originates from a study of blood T cells in healthy people across ages. Next came a second PCR, run for 7 to 11 cycles, which used a sample-barcoded 5' primer along with a J-beta primer mix. Via MiXCR, TCRdb re-called the 5' RACE reads, giving one row per CDR3 protein. The table includes hundreds of thousands of distinct CDR3 sequences, roughly 25% detected once. J was trimmed by 7 bases and V by 1 base; bases with no gene match: 7. This CDR3 is 15 amino acids long. CDR1 is MGHRA and CDR2 is YSYEKL in the germline V gene. These records were also assigned to another study, of T cells of mothers and their children. That work states: A few healthy Caucasian mothers gave samples, and so did their six children. Mother-child pairs who were related displayed a slightly higher overlap than unrelated pairs, a difference that was non-significant.

The receptor was isolated from a boy aged 5-17 years in good health. The V and J genes are TRBV4-1 and TRBJ2-4; 7 bases are shared with TRBD1. Sequences were obtained from blood. The CDR3 is CASSQGEVGGNIQYF. In DNA form, the CDR3 reads TGCGCCAGCAGCCAAGGAGAGGTAGGGGGCAACATTCAGTACTTC.